This T cell receptor (beta chain) was sequenced for a study of T cells in Graves' hyperthyroidism and ophthalmopathy. Study-level results: The model anticipated ophthalmopathy a median about six months pre-onset.

Germline CDR1 and CDR2: SNHLY and FYNNEI. The CDR3 is 12 residues long. Regarding this clonotype: Its antigen is as yet unknown. An end of the junction differs from the germline gene, which may be a read error.

Investigators excluded patients with uncontrolled infection, other autoimmune disease, pregnancy or lactation. Together with thyroid ultrasound, orbital computed tomography, serum thyroxine and TRAb, clinical symptoms were used for diagnoses. PBMCs were collected from an approximately 9.4 ml volume of fresh peripheral blood. Amplified regions were TCR beta CDR3 sequences from RNA transcripts. A first-round RT-PCR of the TCR CDR3 used the HTBI primer set. A single record per CDR3 protein comes from TCRdb applying MiXCR to the multiplex PCR reads. In the table there are hundreds of thousands of distinct CDR3 sequences, 11% to 15% of which are singletons.

The receptor comes from a young woman with Graves' hyperthyroidism that later progressed to Graves' ophthalmopathy. Sequenced: blood. The chain employs TRBV2 and TRBJ2-1; the match to TRBD1 covers 7 bases. DNA of the CDR3: TGTACCAGCAAGGACAGGTACAATGAGCAGTTCTTC. This codes for CTSKDRYNEQFF.